The present T cell receptor beta chain was sequenced within a study of cytomegalovirus exposure and HLA in healthy donors (dated by TCRdb to 2017 to 2019). Study-wide context: According to an earlier analysis of several hundred of the donors, about 180 million T cells yielded 117 million unique TCR beta sequences and around 300 Gb of sequence data. Around 300 gigabases of sequencing data and approximately 85 million unique TCR sequences were included in an early release covering several hundred HLA-typed donors. Of the roughly 420 genotyped donors, 81% were placed in the genetic ancestry cluster associated with self-reported Caucasian donors. The study aimed to test whether cataloging public T cell receptors could reveal signatures of past pathogen exposure. The T cell repertoires of under 750 subjects were profiled by immunosequencing and related to cytomegalovirus serostatus. Along with the approximately 650-subject first cohort, a separate validation cohort of some 130 different subjects was used. To predict cytomegalovirus infection status, the study combined high-throughput TCR immunosequencing, statistical association of individual TCRs with disease status, and machine learning. A later analysis re-analyzed previously published TCR beta repertoires from 500 to 700 donors and added high-resolution HLA genotyping to study TCR occurrence patterns. In the later analysis, no new phenotypic data were used to find candidate immune exposures; instead, reliance was placed on TCR beta sequences and their occurrence across donors. In an earlier analysis of a few hundred of the donors, high-throughput TCR beta sequencing was used to judge whether each TCR beta V gene segment behaved as functional or pseudogenic. Alongside the repertoire data, information on donor age, sex, ethnicity and CMV serostatus was compiled. A later genetic analysis used genome-wide SNP genotypes for about 65% of the 666 donors, treating that subset as a discovery cohort. Every repertoire in the discovery cohort had been generated on one and the same sequencing platform. Both class I and class II loci were covered by HLA typing, at four-digit resolution. Typing coverage differed by locus: A, B, C, DRB1 and DQB1 were typed in roughly 629-630 donors, DQA1 in about 560, DPA1 in some 600, and DPB1 in 450 to 490. Five DR-DQ haplotypes were treated as single units for association and clustering because of strong linkage in the cohort. Among some 400 genotyped donors of the cohort, an average of around 240,000 unique TCR beta nucleotide sequences were sequenced per donor, roughly 20% of them non-productive.

In total, about 650 healthy bone marrow donors made up the cohort. Cohort members were all nominally healthy when sampled, although unrecorded immune exposures were likely present. The donor was CMV seronegative and belonged to the group of over 350 seronegative cohort members. Each donor provided a peripheral blood sample, and peripheral blood mononuclear cells were used for TCR beta sequencing. The Qiagen DNeasy Blood Extraction Kit was used to extract genomic DNA from the blood cell samples. Points on this clone: Its antigen remains undetermined. The input lacks base qualities; no much larger clone sits a single base away.

Here is what the overall study found, with its caveats: Assigning TCR associations to individual alleles was difficult when HLA alleles, especially DR and DQ, strongly co-occurred. Most TCR sequences were observed very rarely across donors, whereas some public TCRs were present in many individuals. According to a later genetic analysis, donors in an Asian-associated ancestry cluster had fewer N-insertions in productive TCRs than the approximately 690-donor mean. In a later analysis, more than 15,000 TCR beta sequences were associated with specific HLA alleles at a false discovery rate of 0.05. The authors suggested that the approach could potentially be generalized to other disease states and immunological phenotypes. This cohort had only TCR beta chains sequenced, and the lack of alpha or paired-chain data limited which features could be detected. Roughly uniform sequencing depth across donors was assumed in presence/absence analyses, although this assumption may not hold. Because HLA typing was missing for some donors at each locus, association tests included only the typed subset. A total of 150 to 200 TCR beta chains were listed by the study as associated with cytomegalovirus. Broadly in line with IMGT annotations, most TCR beta V segments showed up in productive rearrangements about 87% or about 30% of the time in an earlier analysis of approximately 640 of the donors. A further reported finding was that TCR beta sequences accurately predicted the HLA-A and HLA-B alleles for most subjects in the first cohort. A cluster of highly shared sequence variants was judged likely to be a technical artifact of the sequencing pipeline. Cytomegalovirus status was reported to be diagnosed by the classifier with high specificity and sensitivity in both the original and validation cohorts. In a later analysis, HLA-associated TCR beta chains were found to be more clonally expanded and to have lower generation probabilities than equally common non-associated chains. Three of the identified cytomegalovirus-associated TCR beta chains were confirmed in vitro to be specific for cytomegalovirus antigens. The only immune exposure information available for the cohort was CMV serostatus. Most CMV-associated TCR beta chains appeared to be HLA-restricted in a later analysis, and the HLA associations seemed to be driven largely by CMV exposure. An association between a missense DCLRE1C variant and V-gene and J-gene trimming of TCR beta chains was found in a later genetic analysis and replicated in an independent cohort. Because counts were too low, seventeen rarely observed V segments, including chromosome 9 orphons, were excluded from the earlier analysis of several hundred of the donors. In a later analysis, the rate of TCR association differed among HLA loci, with DRB1 alleles having the most associated TCRs and HLA-C alleles having the fewest. According to a later analysis, parvovirus B19, influenza, CMV and Epstein-Barr virus appeared linked to several top co-occurrence clusters. Linkage disequilibrium might explain the correlated functional status among segregating V segments, but an unknown experimental factor could not be ruled out.

Library creation used the immunoSEQ multiplex PCR assay. A mixture of 60 forward primers for TCR Vbeta segments and 13 reverse primers for TCR Jbeta segments was used in the multiplex PCR. The CDR3 region of rearranged TCR beta genes was amplified from genomic DNA with a multiplex PCR assay. On the Illumina HiSeq System, the amplified TCR beta libraries were sequenced as 87-base-pair reads. The study's processing was this. Across the 670 or so repertoires, a later analysis counted some 81 million unique TCR beta chains, around 11 million of which were shared by at least two donors. Raw reads were error-corrected and collapsed into unique sequences by a nearest-neighbor algorithm in which closely related sequences were merged to remove PCR and sequencing errors. To assign V, D and J gene segments, CDR3 sequences were aligned to IMGT reference sequences. For a sequence to be retained, a match of at least six nucleotides to both a V gene segment and a J gene segment was required. A rearrangement was called productive if the CDR3 had no stop codons and remained in frame with V and J, and every other rearrangement was called non-productive. CDR3 was defined according to IMGT convention as the region running from the second conserved V-encoded cysteine to the conserved J-encoded phenylalanine. The earlier analysis of about 620 of the donors excluded sequences that lacked an unambiguous match to a single V gene segment. An earlier analysis of approximately 590 of the donors classified V segments as functional when productive rearrangements were above 56.7% and as segregating when the standard deviation between donors was above 5%. A statistical classification framework was developed to diagnose cytomegalovirus status using the catalog of TCR beta chain sequences. In a later analysis, TCR nucleotide sequences were compared against IMGT/GENE-DB human TR gene sequences so that V and J genes could be assigned. A later analysis assigned CDR3 sequences and most-parsimonious VDJ recombination scenarios with the TCRdist pipeline. In a later analysis, every TCR beta chain was defined by the combination of its CDR3 amino acid sequence and its V-gene family, and reads without a unique V-gene family were dropped. A later analysis removed over 500 highly shared, low-generation-probability nucleotide sequences to deal with suspected cross-contamination and a sequencing artifact. For each public chain, a later analysis derived a clonal expansion index from normalized ranks of inferred template counts within each repertoire. In a later analysis, generation probabilities were computed with a VDJ recombination model fitted to out-of-frame rearrangements, and the resulting probabilities were checked against IGoR. In a later analysis, hypergeometric tests were used to score TCR-TCR, TCR-HLA and TCR-CMV co-occurrence, with a repertoire-size bias correction applied to TCR pairs. To estimate false discovery rates, a later analysis permuted the HLA or CMV assignments 20 times. In a later analysis, co-occurring TCRs were grouped with DBSCAN, and TCRdist sequence similarity was added when clustering was performed within HLA-allele-positive subsets. Co-occurrence clustering excluded repertoires with fewer than 30,000 or more than 120,000 public chains, plus five with anomalous nucleotide sharing. TCRdb's version of the immuneACCESS table is confined to in-frame rearrangements and falls short of the full clone set. An unresolved V gene accounts for under half of the shortfall where checked; the remainder is of unknown origin. V and J calls plus clone size are reproduced from that table; the DNA served to infer D and trimming. The sample table shows roughly 250,000 clones, and roughly two thirds are seen once. Of the sample, about 2.1% is held by the ten largest clones.

The sequence was collected from a female donor in good health and CMV-seronegative. Sequenced material: PBMCs.

The CDR3 protein sequence reads: CASSADRGWETQYF. DNA sequence: TGTGCCAGCAGCGCCGACAGGGGGTGGGAGACCCAGTACTTC. The chain is encoded by TRBV5-6 joined to TRBJ2-5; TRBD1 aligns with 9 central bases. The junction shows trimming of 4 bases on V and 5 bases on J, and the gene matches do not reach 6 bases of it. CDR1 and CDR2 were assigned from the germline V gene as SGHDT and YYEEEE. The CDR3 sequence holds 14 residues, the cysteine and phenylalanine included. Just CDR3 DNA is preserved here, 42 bases in frame from base 1.